This T cell receptor beta chain was recovered during a study of cytomegalovirus exposure and HLA in healthy donors. V lost 0 bases to trimming and J lost 10 bases; unmatched junction nucleotides: 15. The CDR3 spans 18 residues. CDR1 is SGHNT, CDR2 YYREEE, per germline (reference sequence). Primers included in the PCR were 60 Vbeta and 13 Jbeta primers. TCRdb's table, derived via immunoSEQ multiplex PCR, lists solely in-frame clones and lacks some. This sample has 200,000 to 300,000 clones; approximately 84% occur once, and the top ten carry 1.5% to 2.5%. The J gene is TRBJ2-1, the V gene TRBV5-4, with 11 bases that match TRBD2. This clonotype was sampled from a woman aged 40 to 49 in good health and CMV-seropositive. Sequenced: PBMCs. CDR3 sequence (DNA): TGTGCCAGCAGCTTGGGGGGCGGTCTAGCGGGGGGAAGGATCGAGCAGTTCTTC. Residues: CASSLGGGLAGGRIEQFF.